Each of the 2 T cell receptor beta chains below was sequenced from the same sample in a study of CD8+CD57+ T cells in acquired aplastic anemia. Genomic DNA served as template for TCR beta VDJ and CDR3 profiling. TCRdb redid the calling of the reads with MiXCR, one entry per CDR3 protein. Of approximately 100,000 distinct CDR3 sequences in the sample, approximately 73% were seen once. In patients chosen for sequencing, flow cytometry had shown CD8+CD57+ cell expansion. The sequenced sample was sorted CD4+, CD8+, or CD8+CD57+ T cells (not recorded which) from PBMCs. These receptors originate from a human donor with aplastic anemia.

This clonotype came up many times. The chain combines TRBV5-1 with TRBJ2-7, with D unresolved. Trimming cost V 6 bases and J 2 bases, with 9 bases left between them. This CDR3 comprises 12 residues. Germline V gives CDR1 SGHRS, CDR2 YFSETQ. CDR3 nucleotides: TGCGCCAGCACAGCGAACACCTACGAGCAGTACTTC. Residues: CASTANTYEQYF.

This chain joins TRBV24-1 and TRBJ2-1, with D unresolved. This CDR3 has 12 residues. The V gene's germline CDR1 is KGHDR and CDR2 SFDVKD. V lost 9 bases, J lost 5 bases, and 10 bases lay in between. The CDR3 DNA is TGTGCCACCCGTAATCTAGACAATGAGCAGTTCTTC. Translated: CATRNLDNEQFF.